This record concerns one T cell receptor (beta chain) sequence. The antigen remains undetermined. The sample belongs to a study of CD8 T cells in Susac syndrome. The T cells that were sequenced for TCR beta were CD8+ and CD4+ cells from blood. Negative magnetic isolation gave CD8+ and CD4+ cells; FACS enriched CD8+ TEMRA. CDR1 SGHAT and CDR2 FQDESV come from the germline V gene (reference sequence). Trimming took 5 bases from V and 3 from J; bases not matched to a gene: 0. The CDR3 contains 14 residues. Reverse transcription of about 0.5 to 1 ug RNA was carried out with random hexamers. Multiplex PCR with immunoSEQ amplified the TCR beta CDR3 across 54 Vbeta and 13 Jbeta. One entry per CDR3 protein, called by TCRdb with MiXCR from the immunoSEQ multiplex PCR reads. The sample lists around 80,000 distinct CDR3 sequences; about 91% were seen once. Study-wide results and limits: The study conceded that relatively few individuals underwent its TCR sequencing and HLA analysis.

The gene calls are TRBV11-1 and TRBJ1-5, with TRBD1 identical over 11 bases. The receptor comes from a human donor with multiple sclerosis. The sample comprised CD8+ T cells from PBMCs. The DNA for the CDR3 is TGTGCCAGCAGCGGACAGGGGGCCAATCAGCCCCAGCATTTT. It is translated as CASSGQGANQPQHF.